This T cell receptor beta chain was sequenced in a study of TIL therapy for anti-PD-1-resistant metastatic lung cancer. This was the immunoSEQ v3 assay. This table comes from immunoSEQ multiplex PCR, and its TCRdb copy is limited to in-frame clones, with some not included. The sample consists of about 48,000 clones, roughly 70% of them appearing once. Trimming pared 8 bases from V and 1 base from J, leaving 9 bases between. CDR1 MNHNY and CDR2 SVGAGI come from the germline V gene (reference sequence). The CDR3 sequence is 13 residues long. Time point specified: pre-treatment sample, taken before nivolumab and TIL therapy. Tumor tissue came from excised metastases, mostly pleural nodules or supraclavicular lymph nodes.

The rearrangement uses TRBV6-6 and TRBJ1-3; D gene ambiguous. This specimen was tumor tissue, taken at baseline. The clonotype comes from a person between 30 and 80 years old with non-small cell lung cancer. For the CDR3, the DNA is TGTGCCAGCGATGCCGGGTCTGGAAACACCATATATTTT. It is translated as CASDAGSGNTIYF.